The 7 T cell receptor delta chains presented below share a single source sample, sequenced in a study of γδ T cells in repeated Plasmodium falciparum infection. Flow sorting of PBMC yielded separate Vgamma9/Vdelta2+ and Vdelta2-negative gammadelta T cell populations for bulk repertoire analysis. TCRdb re-called the multiplex PCR reads via CATT. This table has roughly 93,000 delta-chain clones, under 1.5% appearing once. Sequencing used gamma-delta T cells from blood. Source of these receptors: a pool of human donors (malaria-infected and uninfected, not separated).

In its sample, this clone was seen many times. The V call is TRDV1, the J call TRDJ1, with TRDD3 identical over 13 bases. The junction had 30 bases not matched to a gene; V was cut back by 5 bases and J by 0 bases. Per the germline V gene, CDR1 is TSWWSYY and CDR2 is QGS. CDR3 length: 25 amino acids. In DNA, the CDR3 is TGTGCTCTTGGGCTCCTTACCCCCTTCCATCCTTTACTGGGGGATACGCGACCTTACACCGATAAACTCATCTTT. This sequence encodes CALGLLTPFHPLLGDTRPYTDKLIF.

Remarks on this clone: The amino acid sequence in TCRdb belongs to a much larger clone and departs from this DNA's translation at residue 5, likely a sequencing read error; the sequence shown is translated from the DNA. The gene calls are TRDV3 and TRDJ1; 9 nucleotides align to TRDD3. The J gene, not given by TCRdb, was assigned here from a germline match of the nucleotide sequence. With 5 bases clipped from V and 5 bases from J, the junction kept 18 bases outside the gene matches. From germline, CDR1 is TVYSNPD and CDR2 GDNSRS (reference sequence). This CDR3 has 16 amino acids. The CDR3 DNA sequence: TGTGCCGTTTTTAGACTTCGGGGGGATACCCTTGATAAACTCATCTTT. This encodes CAVFRLRGDTLDKLIF. Full variable domain (remainder filled in from reference TRDV3 and TRDJ1): CDKVTQSSPDQTVASGSEVVLLCTYDTVYSNPDLFWYRIRPDYSFQFVFYGDNSRSEGADFTQGRFSVKHILTQKAFHLVISPVRTEDSATYYCAVFRLRGDTLDKLIFGKGTRVTVEP.

This clone was seen a handful of times. TCRdb records a much larger clone's protein for this DNA, with a difference at residue 15 that likely arises from a read error; the protein given is the translation of the DNA. The CDR3 bases are TGTGCCTTTATGTCCCGACGGGCTGGGGGACTCATCACCGATAGACTCATCTTT. Translating it yields CAFMSRRAGGLITDRLIF. V gene TRDV3 combines with J gene TRDJ1; 8 nucleotides align to TRDD3. The germline V gene encodes CDR1 TVYSNPD and CDR2 GDNSRS (reference sequence). The CDR3 consists of 18 residues.

This clone was found many times. This sequence joins TRDV1 and TRDJ1; TRDD3 matches 10 bases. The germline V gene encodes CDR1 TSWWSYY and CDR2 QGS. Losses at the gene ends were 0 bases for V and 6 bases for J; bases not matched to a gene: 13. The CDR3 runs 18 residues. The DNA of the CDR3 is TGTGCTCTTGGGGAACTATCGGTCCTACCGACTGGGGGATATAAACTCATCTTT. Amino acid sequence: CALGELSVLPTGGYKLIF.

This clone was counted between two and nine times. The TCRdb record carries a much larger clone's protein, which differs from this DNA's translation at residue 4; a read error is the likely cause, and the protein listed here is the DNA translation. The chain joins TRDV2 to TRDJ3; 8 bases map to TRDD3. CDR3 length equals 19 residues. Germline CDR1 GEAIGNYY, CDR2 EKD. CDR3 in DNA: TGTGCCTGTGGCACCGTACTGGGGGTAAGCTCCTGGGACACCCGACAGATGTTTTTC. Its translation: CACGTVLGVSSWDTRQMFF.

In its sample, this clone was seen a few times. The TCRdb protein, from a much larger clone, departs from this DNA's translation at residue 3, likely by read error; the protein shown derives from the DNA. The V and J genes are TRDV1 and TRDJ1; 12 positions agree with TRDD3. Unmatched junction bases numbered 20, after V lost 10 bases and J lost 2 bases. The CDR3 extends over 19 amino acids. Per germline, CDR1 TSWWSYY and CDR2 QGS. As DNA, the CDR3 is TGTGCTCCTCTCTTCCTACGATGGACTGGGGGATACTCTACCGATAAACTCATCTTT. Amino acid sequence: CAPLFLRWTGGYSTDKLIF.

This clone was seen more than once but under ten times. TCRdb's entry gives the protein of a much larger clone, which mismatches this DNA's translation at residue 14, likely from a read error; the protein reported here is translated from the DNA. The J gene went uncalled, whereas the V gene is TRDV1; TRDD3 reflects the table's D call only, with no check against the DNA. This CDR3 region has 16 residues. Per the germline V gene, CDR1 is TSWWSYY and CDR2 is QGS. The CDR3 sequence: CALGELRWGIIDKPIF. CDR3 bases: TGTGCTCTTGGGGAACTACGCTGGGGGATAATCGATAAACCCATCTTT.